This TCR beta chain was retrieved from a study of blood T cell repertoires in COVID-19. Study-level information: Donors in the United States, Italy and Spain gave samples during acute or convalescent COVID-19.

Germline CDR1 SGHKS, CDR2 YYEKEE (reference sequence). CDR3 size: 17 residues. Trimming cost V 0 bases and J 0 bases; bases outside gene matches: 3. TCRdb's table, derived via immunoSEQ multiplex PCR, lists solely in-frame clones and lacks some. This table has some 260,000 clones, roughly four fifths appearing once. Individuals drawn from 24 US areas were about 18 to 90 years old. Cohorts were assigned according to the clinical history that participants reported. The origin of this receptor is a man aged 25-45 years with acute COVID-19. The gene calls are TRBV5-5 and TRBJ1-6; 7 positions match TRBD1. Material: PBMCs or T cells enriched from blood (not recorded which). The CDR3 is CASSLVTGSSYNSPLHF. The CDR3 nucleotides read TGTGCCAGCAGCTTGGTGACAGGGAGCTCCTATAATTCACCCCTCCACTTT.